This T cell receptor beta chain is from a study of PD-1 blockade in classical Hodgkin lymphoma (dated by TCRdb to about 2020). Turning to the overall study: Nivolumab dosing was 3 mg/kg intravenously every 2 weeks, continuing until either disease progression or unacceptable toxicity. A peripheral blood immune signature of response to PD-1 blockade in classical Hodgkin lymphoma was defined using TCR beta sequencing and CyTOF.

From cysteine to phenylalanine, the CDR3 is 12 amino acids long. The DNA shown is the 36-base CDR3, in frame from base 1. Cut back by 11 bases and 4 bases, the V and J ends lie 15 bases apart. The germline V gene gives CDR1 as MNHEY and CDR2 as SVGAGI. Taken with the paper, the label for time point translates to: cycle 1 day 1 (C1D1), immediately before nivolumab initiation. Every trial patient had relapsed following autologous stem cell transplantation, and prior brentuximab vedotin exposure was what differed among cohorts A, B and C. The trial cohort comprised a few dozen patients with relapsed/refractory classical Hodgkin lymphoma whose best overall responses were complete response, partial response or progressive disease. In the multi-cohort phase II CheckMate 205 trial, trial patients received single-agent nivolumab. Best overall response was determined by an independent review committee according to the 2007 International Working Group response criteria. Trial PBMCs were collected just before the start of nivolumab (C1D1) and during therapy at cycle 2 day 1 and cycle 4 day 1. Peripheral blood was collected in 8 mL Vacutainer Cell Preparation Tubes, from which PBMCs were isolated by centrifugation and then cryopreserved.

Results and caveats for the whole study, not just this receptor: Lower diversity was seen in patients whose nivolumab began less than 1 year after ASCT, and these patients were left out of later analyses so that immune reconstitution would not confound the results. Baseline diversity similar to that of newly diagnosed patients was observed in trial patients achieving complete response, whereas significantly lower diversity was observed in partial responders and progressors. By C4D1, a significant rise was seen in CD4+ TCR diversity but not in CD8+ TCR diversity (p=0.0027 vs p=0.16), and the rise was most apparent among complete responders (p=0.02). Only a single clinical trial cohort was studied, and what caused the repertoire differences, possibly disease activity or prior therapy, remained undefined. Baseline TCR diversity was reported to be lower in newly diagnosed patients than in healthy donors, and even lower in relapsed/refractory patients.

Note on this clone: Its antigen target is currently unknown. Per-nucleotide qualities are absent, and no much larger clonotype sits a single base away.

The Qiagen DNeasy kit was used to extract genomic DNA both from unsorted PBMCs and from the negatively selected CD4+ and CD8+ fractions. Amplification of TCR beta CDR3 regions was done by immunoSEQ multiplex PCR with primers that anneal to V and J segments. A synthetic immune receptor repertoire was used to minimize amplification bias, and remaining bias was computationally removed after sequencing. In the authors' own workflow: Repertoire diversity was quantified as the Shannon entropy index using custom Python scripts. Unsorted, CD4+ and CD8+ repertoires were examined separately, except in combined analyses, for which CD4+ and CD8+ sequences were merged in silico. A clone counted as expanded when the clone's frequency after treatment rose at least 2-fold relative to C1D1, and clones undetected at baseline were given a pseudocount of 0.5. Singleton clones were defined as clones with 0 or 1 copy at C1D1, and non-singleton clones were defined as clones with 2 or more copies. Clones expanded in unsorted samples were assigned a CD4+, CD8+ or unknown annotation through matching of protein sequences in sorted samples from the same patient. Wilcoxon tests on paired samples were used to test changes in diversity from C1D1 to C4D1. TCRdb re-hosts the immuneACCESS table, in-frame sequences only. Its copies lack some clones; in the studies checked, an unresolved V gene accounts for under half of them, and the cause for the rest is not known. V and J calls and clone size are copied from that table; D and trimming were computed from the DNA. The sample yields approximately 44,000 clones; roughly 70% were counted once. The top ten clonotypes cover approximately 20% of the sample.

Here the sequenced sample was peripheral blood mononuclear cells (PBMCs), taken at baseline. The sequence is built from TRBV6-5 and TRBJ2-7; the D gene is possibly TRBD2, with 6 bases matching. The sequence derives from a human donor with classical Hodgkin lymphoma. The DNA is as follows: TGTGCCGTACGGGGGTTTCCTTACGAGCAGTACTTC. Translated, it reads CAVRGFPYEQYF.